These 29 T cell receptor beta chains share one sample of origin, sequenced in a study of regulatory T cells in long-lasting Graves disease. The time point: persistent/refractory GD, antithyroid drugs over 5 years with positive TRAb. The authors made the TCR library using RNA they extracted from PBMCs. Construction of the TCR beta libraries employed iRepertoire HTBI primers in conjunction with Arm-PCR of CDR3 regions. TCRdb re-derived calls from the multiplex PCR reads in MiXCR, one entry per CDR3 protein. The table lists 400,000 to 500,000 distinct CDR3 sequences, approximately 22% of them singletons. The sequencing used peripheral blood mononuclear cells (PBMCs), collected when the disease was refractory, from a patient treated with antithyroid drugs. These receptors all stem from a female donor with Graves disease.

The chain employs TRBV27 and TRBJ1-1, with TRBD1 matching over 10 bases. After removal of 5 bases from V and 4 bases from J, the junction contained 10 bases not matched to a gene. CDR1 is MNHEY and CDR2 is SMNVEV in the germline V gene (reference sequence). This CDR3 contains 16 residues. DNA for the CDR3: TGTGCCAGCAGTCCGGGGACAGGGGCGCCTAGCACTGAAGCTTTCTTT. This translates into CASSPGTGAPSTEAFF.

This chain uses TRBV7-8 with TRBJ2-2; the D gene is possibly TRBD1 (5 bases). Germline V CDR1 and CDR2: SGHVS, FQNEAQ. This CDR3 has 13 residues. The V end was cut by 5 bases, the J end by 7 bases, with 11 bases between. CDR3 DNA: TGTGCCAGCAGCCAACAGGAGATCGGGGAGCTGTTTTTT. Residues: CASSQQEIGELFF.

This clonotype was detected a few times. The CDR3 spells CSARDSSGYTGELFF. CDR3 nucleotides: TGCAGTGCTAGAGATTCTAGCGGGTACACCGGGGAGCTGTTTTTT. V and J are TRBV20-1 and TRBJ2-2; TRBD2 aligns across 8 bases. CDR3 length equals 15 residues. Germline CDR1 is DFQATT and CDR2 is SNEGSKA (reference sequence). Unmatched junction bases numbered 3, after V lost 0 bases and J lost 3 bases.

V gene TRBV12-5 combines with J gene TRBJ2-1, with a weak D call TRBD2 (5 bases). The germline V gene has CDR1 LGHNT and CDR2 FRNRAP. The CDR3 has 17 residues. The V gene lost 5 bases and the J gene lost 8 bases, with 25 bases spanning the gap. The CDR3 spells CASGVLFPGQLGHEQFF. CDR3 DNA: TGTGCTAGTGGTGTTCTCTTCCCGGGTCAACTAGGCCATGAGCAGTTCTTC.

This clonotype has at least ten counts. The rearrangement uses TRBV6-2 or TRBV6-3 and TRBJ2-7; perhaps D is TRBD1 or TRBD2 (5 bases each). This CDR3 has 15 amino acids. CDR1 MNHEY and CDR2 SVGEGT come from the germline V gene. With 5 bases removed from V and 4 bases from J, the gap between germline ends came to 18 bases. The CDR3 DNA reads TGTGCCAGCAGTACTCAGATGGGGGTTGAGTACGAGCAGTACTTC. It encodes CASSTQMGVEYEQYF.

The rearrangement joins TRBV11-2 to TRBJ1-2; 11 bases map to TRBD1. The CDR3 extends over 14 amino acids. Losses at the gene ends were 3 bases for V and 6 bases for J; bases not matched to a gene: 3. From germline, CDR1 is SGHAT and CDR2 FQNNGV. In DNA form, the CDR3 reads TGTGCCAGCAGCTTGGACAGGGGGCAGGATGGCTACACCTTC. Encoded protein: CASSLDRGQDGYTF.

The rearrangement uses TRBV7-9 and TRBJ1-4; perhaps TRBD1 as D (5 bases). V was pared by 5 bases and J by 6 bases, with 16 bases between. This CDR3 comprises 15 residues. CDR1 SEHNR and CDR2 FQNEAQ come from the germline V gene (reference sequence). The CDR3 bases are TGTGCCAGCAGCCCCTCACAGGCGAGGGATGAAAAACTGTTTTTT. Translating it yields CASSPSQARDEKLFF. The entire variable domain, with the rest obtained from reference TRBV7-9 and TRBJ1-4, is as follows: DTGVSQNPRHKITKRGQNVTFRCDPISEHNRLYWYRQTLGQGPEFLTYFQNEAQLEKSRLLSDRFSAERPKGSFSTLEIQRTEQGDSAMYLCASSPSQARDEKLFFGSGTQLSVL.

The table lists this clonotype with many counts. V and J are TRBV30 and TRBJ2-7; 10 bases map to TRBD1. Trimming took 4 bases from V and 3 from J; bases not matched to a gene: 3. CDR1 is GTSNPN, CDR2 SVGIG, per germline (reference sequence). The CDR3 extends over 13 amino acids. Here the CDR3 reads CAWTGQGFYEQYF. DNA for the CDR3: TGTGCCTGGACGGGACAGGGGTTCTACGAGCAGTACTTC.

On this clonotype: Being one base from a much bigger clone, this may be a read error. The chain uses TRBV6-1 and TRBJ1-3, with D unresolved. CDR3 length: 16 residues. CDR1 is MNHNS and CDR2 is SASEGT in the germline V gene. CDR3 nucleotide sequence: TGTGCCAGCAGTGAAGCGTATGGATCCTCTGGAAACACCGTATATTTT. It codes for CASSEAYGSSGNTVYF.

The V and J genes are TRBV20-1 and TRBJ2-2; 10 bases align to TRBD2. The V gene's germline CDR1 is DFQATT and CDR2 SNEGSKA (reference sequence). Trimming at V came to 3 bases and at J to 3 bases, leaving 10 bases not matched to a gene. The CDR3 spans 17 residues. CDR3 coding DNA: TGCAGTGCTAGGGGGGCTTCTAGCGGGAGTTACACCGGGGAGCTGTTTTTT. Amino acids: CSARGASSGSYTGELFF.

In the case of this clonotype: The junction departs from germline at one end; a sequencing error may be responsible. The V gene is TRBV7-9, the J gene TRBJ1-3, with D uncertain. Germline V gives CDR1 SEHNR, CDR2 FQNEAQ (reference sequence). The CDR3 spans 15 residues. In DNA form, the CDR3 reads TGTGCCAGCGGCTTTATACAGCACTCTGGAAACACCATATATTTT. Its protein product is CASGFIQHSGNTIYF.

Of note for this clonotype: A much bigger clone sits one base away, suggesting this may be a read error. V and J are TRBV11-2 and TRBJ2-7, with D possibly called TRBD1 or TRBD2 (5 bases each). Trimming took off 0 bases at V and 7 bases at J, with 13 bases between the two ends. The CDR3 runs to 14 residues. Germline loops: CDR1 SGHAT, CDR2 FQNNGV. CDR3 coding DNA: TGTGCCAGCAGCTTAGAGGGGACGGGCGAGGAGCAGTACTTC. Its translation is CASSLEGTGEEQYF.

The chain uses TRBV6-5 and TRBJ2-1, with TRBD2 as a possible D gene (5 bases). Trimming cost V 2 bases and J 8 bases, with 16 bases left between them. The CDR3 runs 15 residues. Looked up from germline, CDR1 is MNHEY and CDR2 is SVGAGI. The CDR3 protein is CASSYRGLPVDEQFF. The CDR3 DNA reads TGTGCCAGCAGTTACCGAGGGCTACCCGTTGATGAGCAGTTCTTC.

This clonotype was detected many times. The V and J genes are TRBV20-1 and TRBJ2-5; 10 bases map to TRBD2. This CDR3 is built from 15 residues. Germline V lookup: CDR1 DFQATT, CDR2 SNEGSKA (reference sequence). V dropped 0 bases and J dropped 5; count of bases not matched to a gene: 6. CDR3 sequence reads: CSARDGLAGDETQYF. The CDR3 DNA sequence: TGCAGTGCTAGAGATGGGCTAGCGGGAGATGAGACCCAGTACTTC.

This clonotype showed up just a few times. This chain uses TRBV20-1 with TRBJ2-7, with D possibly matching TRBD1 (5 bases). Trimming cost V 7 bases and J 2 bases, with 18 bases left between them. The V gene's germline CDR1 is DFQATT and CDR2 SNEGSKA (reference sequence). This CDR3 region has 14 residues. This CDR3 reads CSVPLRQRTYEQYF. The CDR3 region has the DNA TGCAGTGTACCGCTAAGACAGCGCACCTACGAGCAGTACTTC.

The table lists this clonotype with many counts. This chain uses TRBV3-1 with TRBJ2-7, with a tentative D call TRBD2 (7 bases). The CDR3 consists of 15 residues. Looked up from germline, CDR1 is LGHDT and CDR2 is YNNKEL (reference sequence). Trimming stripped 0 bases from V and 2 bases from J, with 11 bases between. The CDR3 here is CASSQDQGTTYEQYF. The CDR3 DNA sequence: TGTGCCAGCAGCCAAGATCAGGGGACTACCTACGAGCAGTACTTC.

This clonotype was seen ten or more times. The chain has TRBV28 and TRBJ1-6; possibly TRBD1 for D (5 bases). The CDR3 has 18 residues. Germline V gene data show CDR1 as MDHEN and CDR2 as SYDVKM. Trimming took off 3 bases at V and 0 bases at J, with 15 bases between the two ends. CDR3: CASSFMGLLSSYNSPLHF. As DNA, the CDR3 is TGTGCCAGCAGTTTTATGGGGCTCCTGAGCTCCTATAATTCACCCCTCCACTTT.

The chain has TRBV18 and TRBJ2-1; 7 bases map to TRBD1. The junction had 5 bases not matched to a gene; V was cut back by 4 bases and J by 5 bases. The germline CDR1 and CDR2 sequences are KGHSH and LQKENI. The CDR3 extends over 14 amino acids. The CDR3, as DNA: TGTGCCAGCTCACTCGGGACAGCAAACAATGAGCAGTTCTTC. Amino acid sequence: CASSLGTANNEQFF.

V is TRBV10-3 and J is TRBJ1-5; 8 nucleotides align to TRBD1. The trim removed 8 bases at V and 9 bases at J, leaving 3 bases unmatched. Germline values: CDR1 ENHRY, CDR2 SYGVKD. The CDR3 has 11 amino acids. This chain's CDR3 is CAIGTGRPQHF. CDR3 DNA: TGTGCCATCGGGACAGGTCGGCCCCAGCATTTT.

This clonotype appeared a few times. The chain uses TRBV6-1 and TRBJ2-4; D remains unclear. Matching the DNA end better, TRBJ1-2 makes the J call doubtful. The CDR3 extends over 14 amino acids. CDR1 and CDR2 (germline): MNHNS, SASEGT. The CDR3 loop is CASSKAWAPGGYTF. DNA for the CDR3: TGTGCCAGCAGCAAAGCTTGGGCCCCGGGAGGCTACACCTTC.

This clonotype was picked up many times. This chain uses TRBV7-9 with TRBJ1-1, with a weak D call TRBD1 (6 bases). This CDR3 is built from 14 residues. CDR1 is SEHNR, CDR2 FQNEAQ, per germline (reference sequence). Trimming stripped 6 bases from V and 1 base from J, with 12 bases between. For the CDR3, the DNA is TGTGCCAGCAGTCCCGACAGGCAGAACACTGAAGCTTTCTTT. It codes for CASSPDRQNTEAFF.

The J gene is TRBJ2-5, the V gene TRBV5-8; D may match TRBD1 or TRBD2 (6 bases each). V lost 4 bases, J lost 2 bases, and 18 bases lay in between. The CDR3 is made up of 16 amino acids. Germline V gene data show CDR1 as SGHTS and CDR2 as YDEGEE. CDR3 DNA: TGTGCCAGCAGCCTGCGTTGGGGAGGACAGCAAGAGACCCAGTACTTC. This gives the protein CASSLRWGGQQETQYF.

A few counts support this clonotype. This rearrangement joins TRBV6-5 to TRBJ2-5, with 9 bases that match TRBD2. Per the germline V gene, CDR1 is MNHEY and CDR2 is SVGAGI. V lost 0 bases and J lost 1; bases outside the gene matches: 6. The CDR3 is made up of 17 amino acids. CDR3 in DNA: TGTGCCAGCAGTTACTCGGGTGCGGGAGGGATCCAAGAGACCCAGTACTTC. Amino acids: CASSYSGAGGIQETQYF.

This clonotype was picked up a small number of times. The rearrangement uses TRBV6-1 and TRBJ2-7; D gene ambiguous. The germline V and J ends were trimmed by 6 bases and 0 bases, with 12 bases remaining between them. The germline V gene has CDR1 MNHNS and CDR2 SASEGT. The CDR3 sequence is 14 residues long. The CDR3 spells CASRNSLSSYEQYF. For the CDR3, the DNA is TGTGCCAGCAGAAACAGTCTCAGCTCCTACGAGCAGTACTTC.

Only a few counts were recorded for this clonotype. The V gene is TRBV20-1, the J gene TRBJ2-5; D remains ambiguous. Trimming shortened V by 0 bases and J by 4 bases, and 9 bases separated the two germline ends. Germline V gene lookup returns CDR1 DFQATT and CDR2 SNEGSKA (reference sequence). The CDR3 covers 13 residues. In nucleotides, the CDR3 is TGCAGTGCTAGAGATCCCCTACCAGAGACCCAGTACTTC. As protein: CSARDPLPETQYF.

The chain couples TRBV29-1 to TRBJ2-5, with D perhaps matching TRBD1 (6 bases). The V end was cut by 3 bases, the J end by 0 bases, with 14 bases between. Germline V lookup: CDR1 SQVTM, CDR2 ANQGSEA. CDR3 length: 15 amino acids. DNA for the CDR3: TGCAGCGTTGACCCCGGGACATCGTACCAAGAGACCCAGTACTTC. It translates to CSVDPGTSYQETQYF. The variable domain in full, with the rest retrieved from reference TRBV29-1 and TRBJ2-5, is SAVISQKPSRDICQRGTSLTIQCQVDSQVTMMFWYRQQPGQSLTLIATANQGSEATYESGFVIDKFPISRPNLTFSTLTVSNMSPEDSSIYLCSVDPGTSYQETQYFGPGTRLLVL.

The chain combines TRBV27 with TRBJ2-1, with no clear D. The germline V gene encodes CDR1 MNHEY and CDR2 SMNVEV (reference sequence). The V and J ends lost 5 bases and 0 bases respectively, with 11 bases between them. The CDR3 sequence is 15 residues long. This CDR3 is CASSADVSSYNEQFF. The CDR3 DNA follows: TGTGCCAGCAGTGCTGACGTAAGCTCCTACAATGAGCAGTTCTTC.

With regard to this clonotype: A much bigger clone sits one base away, suggesting this may be a read error. The chain employs TRBV28 and TRBJ2-7; 7 bases map to TRBD1. CDR1 is MDHEN, CDR2 SYDVKM, per germline. The CDR3 covers 15 residues. Here the CDR3 DNA reads TGTGCCAGCAGTACCCCGGGGACAGCTTTCTACGAGCGGTACTTC. Encoded protein: CASSTPGTAFYERYF.

In this sample, this clonotype turned up many times. The J gene is TRBJ2-2, the V gene TRBV7-3; TRBD2 matches 9 bases. This CDR3 has 15 amino acids. V lost 3 bases, J lost 5 bases, and 4 bases stayed unmatched. Germline lookup yields CDR1 SGHTA and CDR2 FQGTGA. The CDR3: CASSFAGGKTGELFF. CDR3 in DNA: TGTGCCAGCAGCTTCGCGGGAGGGAAGACCGGGGAGCTGTTTTTT.